The present TCR beta chain was sequenced within a study of early T cells in non-severe SARS-CoV-2 infection (dated by TCRdb to 2020 to 2023). A note on the overall study: Because TCR sequencing was done on bulk RNA from unsorted whole blood, the alpha and beta chains could not be paired.

The study was a case-control design nested within a healthcare worker cohort in London, UK, with weekly nasopharyngeal swab PCR tests and blood sampling. Between 23 and 31 March 2020, the week of the UK lockdown, healthcare workers were enrolled and then followed up weekly for as long as 16 weeks. The library was prepared using 5' RACE. The data were produced on a NextSeq 500. Unique molecular identifiers were attached to individual cDNA molecules in the TCR library protocol so that sequencing error and PCR bias could be corrected. Both TCR alpha and beta chains were sequenced, and tight co-correlation was observed between alpha and beta sequence abundances in each sample. In the source study's methods: Decombinator V4 was used to annotate the V gene, J gene and CDR3 of the TCR sequences. TCRs were defined as expanded if a significant change between any two time points was detected under a Poisson model with p below 0.0001. TCR abundances were normalised to the total number of TCRs sequenced in each sample and reported as counts per million. TRAV1-2 paired with TRAJ12, TRAJ20 or TRAJ33 defined MAIT TCRs, while TRAV10 paired with TRAJ18 defined iNKT TCRs. VDJdb, accessed on 1 November 2021, was searched for TCRs annotated for CMV, EBV and SARS-CoV-2, and TCRs annotated for more than one antigen were excluded. The raw public reads went through TCRdb reprocessing: fastp at Q25, MiXCR clone calling, in-frame beta chains kept. When rows share a CDR3 protein, they turn into one entry using the most common DNA and genes. TCRdb's processing, not the study's, gives the V and J calls here. The sample yields 20,000 to 25,000 distinct CDR3 sequences; about 4.5% were counted once. The ten largest account for 15% to 19% of the sample.

Unmatched junction bases come to 9, with V trimmed by 4 bases and J by 5 bases. Reading the germline V gene gives CDR1 MDHEN and CDR2 SYDVKM. The CDR3 runs 17 residues from the cysteine to the phenylalanine. Only the CDR3 region is kept as DNA, spanning 51 bases read in frame from base 1. This clonotype was found many times. Its antigen remains undetermined. Within one base of it there is no much larger clone, and no base qualities were kept. Results the study describes overall, beyond this receptor: VDJdb matching was skewed toward anti-spike CD8 responses, so virus-specific expansions were likely underestimated and private and CD4 specificities were missed.

The chain joins TRBV28 to TRBJ2-5, and TRBD2 aligns with 14 junction nucleotides. This sequence originates from an adult who was a healthcare worker with PCR-confirmed SARS-CoV-2 infection or an uninfected control (not recorded which). Sequences were obtained from whole blood. The CDR3 region reads CASSYGGLAGVWETQYF. The nucleotides are TGTGCCAGCAGTTATGGGGGACTAGCGGGAGTTTGGGAGACCCAGTACTTC.